The clone carrying this T cell receptor beta chain was recorded a few times. This CDR3 contains 17 residues. V shed 3 bases and J 2 bases; nucleotides not matched to a gene: 13. Germline values: CDR1 DFQATT, CDR2 SNEGSKA (reference sequence). These data belong to a study of response to subunit inactivated influenza vaccine. TCRdb reanalysed the RT-PCR reads using MiXCR and keeps one entry per CDR3 protein. The sample lists fewer than 600,000 distinct CDR3 sequences, around 7.9% occurring once. The receptor was derived from a man aged 50 to 75 who received an inactivated influenza vaccine. This chain links TRBV20-1 with TRBJ2-1, with 7 positions matching TRBD1. Sequences were derived from PBMCs from blood, sampled less than 25 months after vaccination. The CDR3 DNA follows: TGCAGTGCTAGGGATTCCGGGACAGTCGACACCTACAATGAGCAGTTCTTC. Protein sequence: CSARDSGTVDTYNEQFF.